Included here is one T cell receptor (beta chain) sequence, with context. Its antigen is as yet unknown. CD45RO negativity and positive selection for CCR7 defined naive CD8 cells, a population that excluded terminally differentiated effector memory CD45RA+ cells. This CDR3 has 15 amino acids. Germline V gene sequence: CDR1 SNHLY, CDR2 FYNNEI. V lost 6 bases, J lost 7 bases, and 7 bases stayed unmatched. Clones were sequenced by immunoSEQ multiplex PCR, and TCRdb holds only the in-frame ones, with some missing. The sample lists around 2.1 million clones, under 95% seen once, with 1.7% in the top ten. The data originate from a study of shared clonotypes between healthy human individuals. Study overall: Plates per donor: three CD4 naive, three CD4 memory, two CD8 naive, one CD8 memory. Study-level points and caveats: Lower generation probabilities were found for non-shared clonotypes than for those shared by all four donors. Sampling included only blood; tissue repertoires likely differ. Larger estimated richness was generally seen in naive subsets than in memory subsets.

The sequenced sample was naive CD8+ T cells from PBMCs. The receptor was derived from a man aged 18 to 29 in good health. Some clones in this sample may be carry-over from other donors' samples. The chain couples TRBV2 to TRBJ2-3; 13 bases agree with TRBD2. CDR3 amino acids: CASRAGTSGIHTQYF. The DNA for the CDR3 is TGTGCCAGCAGGGCCGGGACTAGCGGGATTCATACGCAGTATTTT.